This is a list of T cell receptor beta chains from one sample in a study of T cell changes during pregnancy in multiple sclerosis. Assay used: immunoSEQ multiplex PCR; TCRdb lists only in-frame clones, some missing. The sample holds approximately 90,000 clones, around 94% seen once. Here the sequenced sample was peripheral blood, taken in the third trimester of pregnancy. These receptors all come from a female donor with multiple sclerosis, enrolled in a pregnancy study. The CDR3 runs from the conserved cysteine through the conserved F or W. Each record gives: V gene, clone size, D gene, CDR3 length, J gene, CDR3 protein, CDR3 DNA. A D gene is named only where the DNA matches it firmly. Size tells how often a clone was seen (once, few, many) or the class of an expanded clone, and some rows leave it out.

TRBV14	.	TRBD2	16	TRBJ2-5	CASSHYSGAPQETQYF	TGTGCCAGCAGCCACTATAGCGGGGCACCCCAAGAGACCCAGTACTTC
TRBV10-3	.	TRBD2	14	TRBJ2-7	CAVGGLADSYEQYF	TGTGCCGTGGGAGGGCTAGCGGACTCCTACGAGCAGTACTTC
TRBV19	once	.	15	TRBJ2-7	CASSIGQGRFYEQYF	TGTGCCAGTAGTATAGGGCAGGGGAGATTCTACGAGCAGTACTTC
TRBV5-1	.	.	13	TRBJ1-2	CASSLARVHGYTF	TGCGCCAGCAGCTTGGCCAGGGTTCACGGCTACACCTTC
TRBV7-9	few	TRBD1	15	TRBJ1-2	CASSTPTGANYGYTF	TGTGCCAGCAGCACCCCGACAGGGGCCAACTATGGCTACACCTTC
TRBV19	.	.	14	TRBJ1-1	CASSIGQAKTEAFF	TGTGCCAGTAGTATAGGGCAGGCGAAGACTGAAGCTTTCTTT
TRBV10-2	.	TRBD2	14	TRBJ2-7	CATRLAGGPYEQYF	TGCGCCACCCGACTAGCGGGAGGCCCCTACGAGCAGTACTTC
TRBV7-9	few	TRBD2	14	TRBJ2-7	CASSSSGRAYEQYF	TGTGCCAGCAGCTCTAGCGGGAGGGCCTACGAGCAGTACTTC
TRBV18	once	TRBD1	13	TRBJ1-2	CASSRGQGDGYTF	TGTGCCAGCTCGCGGGGACAGGGGGATGGCTACACCTTC
TRBV7-3	.	.	13	TRBJ2-5	CASSLTSSETQYF	TGTGCCAGCAGCTTAACTAGCAGCGAGACCCAGTACTTC
TRBV9	.	TRBD1	15	TRBJ2-3	CASSVGPQQGDTQYF	TGTGCCAGCAGCGTAGGCCCCCAACAGGGGGATACGCAGTATTTT
TRBV4-2	.	.	17	TRBJ2-1	CASSLFVSPGSYNEQFF	TGTGCCAGCAGCCTTTTCGTCTCTCCGGGGTCCTACAATGAGCAGTTCTTC
TRBV5-1	.	.	15	TRBJ2-3	CASSLRGISTDTQYF	TGCGCCAGCAGCTTAAGGGGAATCAGCACAGATACGCAGTATTTT
TRBV18	once	TRBD2	15	TRBJ2-5	CASSWGSGTLETQYF	TGTGCCAGCTCGTGGGGTAGCGGGACCTTGGAGACCCAGTACTTC
TRBV29-1	once	TRBD1	17	TRBJ1-1	CSVEVWGSRGLNTEAFF	TGCAGCGTTGAAGTCTGGGGTTCCAGGGGGCTGAACACTGAAGCTTTCTTT
TRBV5-6	.	.	16	TRBJ2-3	CASSLGTLGRTDTQYF	TGTGCCAGCAGCTTGGGGACGCTAGGGAGGACAGATACGCAGTATTTT
TRBV5-4	.	.	15	TRBJ2-7	CASSLRARGAYEQYF	TGTGCCAGCAGCTTGAGGGCCAGGGGTGCCTACGAGCAGTACTTC
TRBV28	once	TRBD1	14	TRBJ2-5	CASSFRRTGETQYF	TGTGCCAGCAGTTTCCGAAGGACAGGAGAGACCCAGTACTTC
TRBV27	.	TRBD2	15	TRBJ2-7	CASSLSTSGSYEQYF	TGTGCCAGCAGTTTATCGACTAGCGGGAGTTACGAGCAGTACTTC
TRBV7-8	.	.	15	TRBJ2-7	CASSEWDLSSYEQYF	TGTGCCAGCAGCGAATGGGACTTGAGCTCCTACGAGCAGTACTTC
TRBV13	once	.	13	TRBJ2-5	CASSPRLEETQYF	TGTGCCAGCAGCCCCCGACTAGAAGAGACCCAGTACTTC
TRBV14	.	TRBD1	15	TRBJ1-2	CASSQRTGKNYGYTF	TGTGCCAGCAGCCAGAGGACAGGGAAAAACTATGGCTACACCTTC
TRBV5-1	.	.	13	TRBJ2-5	CASSSFGGETQYF	TGCGCCAGCAGCTCGTTCGGAGGGGAGACCCAGTACTTC
TRBV5-4	.	TRBD1	16	TRBJ1-1	CASSLGYGTGEAEAFF	TGTGCCAGCAGCTTGGGCTACGGGACAGGAGAAGCTGAAGCTTTCTTT